These 15 T cell receptor beta chains originate from one sample sequenced in a study of blood T cell repertoires in COVID-19. Profiling relied on immunoSEQ multiplex PCR, and the TCRdb table lists in-frame clones only, not all of them. The data contain about 50,000 clones, 83% of them singletons. The sequenced material came from peripheral blood. The receptors stem from a man aged 35 to 55 with acute or convalescent COVID-19.

The rearrangement uses TRBV2 and TRBJ2-5, with D possibly being TRBD1 (6 bases). The CDR3 is made up of 14 amino acids. Germline CDR1 SNHLY, CDR2 FYNNEI. The V gene lost 5 bases and the J gene lost 2 bases, with 12 bases spanning the gap. CDR3 in DNA: TGTGCCAGCAGTCCCCCGGGACAACAAGAGACCCAGTACTTC. The encoded protein is CASSPPGQQETQYF. The entire variable domain, with the rest obtained from reference TRBV2 and TRBJ2-5, is as follows: EPEVTQTPSHQVTQMGQEVILRCVPISNHLYFYWYRQILGQKVEFLVSFYNNEISEKSEIFDDQFSVERPDGSNFTLKIRSTKLEDSAMYFCASSPPGQQETQYFGPGTRLLVL.

V gene TRBV29-1 combines with J gene TRBJ2-1; D possibly corresponds to TRBD1 (6 bases). Trimming stripped 4 bases from V and 8 bases from J, with 18 bases between. Germline values: CDR1 SQVTM, CDR2 ANQGSEA. CDR3 length: 14 amino acids. The CDR3 loop is CSVGSGAILDEQFF. As DNA, the CDR3 is TGCAGCGTTGGATCAGGGGCTATTCTGGATGAGCAGTTCTTC.

The chain employs TRBV6-1 and TRBJ1-5; 7 bases agree with TRBD1. CDR3 length equals 17 residues. J was trimmed by 0 bases and V by 2 bases; bases with no gene match: 7. Germline V gene sequence: CDR1 MNHNS, CDR2 SASEGT. CDR3 bases: TGTGCCAGCAGTGAACGTTTGGGACAGAATAGCAATCAGCCCCAGCATTTT. Its protein product is CASSERLGQNSNQPQHF.

The chain couples TRBV19 to TRBJ2-6, with D perhaps TRBD1 (6 bases). This CDR3 region has 14 residues. Germline loops: CDR1 LNHDA, CDR2 SQIVND (reference sequence). Trimming left V 4 bases short and J 4 bases short, with 8 bases between. The CDR3 DNA reads TGTGCCAGTAGTACAGGGGCCGGGGCCAACGTCCTGACTTTC. Translated: CASSTGAGANVLTF.

This clone was counted once. The gene calls are TRBV6-1 and TRBJ2-7; the D gene is possibly TRBD1 (5 bases). This CDR3 comprises 13 residues. Trimming shortened V by 2 bases and J by 7 bases, and 12 bases separated the two germline ends. Germline V lookup: CDR1 MNHNS, CDR2 SASEGT. The CDR3 spells CASSERQGVEQYV. CDR3 nucleotides: TGTGCCAGCAGTGAACGTCAAGGGGTAGAGCAGTACGTC.

The rearrangement links TRBV19 to TRBJ2-1; no firm D call. The CDR3 extends over 12 amino acids. Germline CDR1 and CDR2: LNHDA and SQIVND (reference sequence). The V end was cut by 5 bases, the J end by 6 bases, with 8 bases between. The CDR3 DNA sequence: TGTGCCAGTAGTCCACACCTCAATGAGCAGTTCTTC. Translating it yields CASSPHLNEQFF.

The chain employs TRBV30 and TRBJ1-4, with D uncertain. The J call may be faulty, since TRBJ2-2 better matches the DNA end. In germline, CDR1 is GTSNPN, CDR2 SVGIG (reference sequence). This CDR3 spans 11 amino acids. The CDR3 is CAWSSRQELFF. CDR3 sequence (DNA): TGTGCCTGGAGTTCCCGACAGGAGCTGTTTTTT.

The rearrangement joins TRBV6-1 to TRBJ2-5; 8 bases match TRBD2. V shed 3 bases and J 2 bases; nucleotides not matched to a gene: 2. The germline CDR1 and CDR2 sequences are MNHNS and SASEGT. CDR3 length: 14 amino acids. CDR3 bases: TGTGCCAGCAGTGAGATAGCGGGACAAGAGACCCAGTACTTC. This sequence encodes CASSEIAGQETQYF.

This rearrangement joins TRBV6-1 to TRBJ1-6; tentative D call: TRBD1 (5 bases). The germline V gene encodes CDR1 MNHNS and CDR2 SASEGT. This CDR3 is 20 amino acids long. V shed 2 bases and J shed 0 bases, with 20 bases lying between them. The chain's CDR3 is CASSERIRSTASSYNSPLHF. DNA for the CDR3: TGTGCCAGCAGTGAAAGGATTAGATCGACAGCCAGCTCCTATAATTCACCCCTCCACTTT.

The genes are TRBV5-1 and TRBJ1-5, with TRBD1 matching over 11 bases. The CDR3 spans 15 residues. The germline V gene has CDR1 SGHRS and CDR2 YFSETQ. Losses at the gene ends were 0 bases for V and 6 bases for J; bases not matched to a gene: 2. This CDR3 is CASSLGTGGGQPQHF. The CDR3 bases are TGCGCCAGCAGCTTGGGGACAGGGGGCGGTCAGCCCCAGCATTTT.

The chain joins TRBV7-2 to TRBJ2-4; D unclear. CDR1 is SGHTA, CDR2 FQGNSA, per germline. The CDR3 consists of 14 residues. Trimming took off 4 bases at V and 0 bases at J, with 7 bases between the two ends. The CDR3 DNA is TGTGCCAGCAGCTCTGTTATAGCCAAAAACATTCAGTACTTC. Translation gives CASSSVIAKNIQYF.

The genes are TRBV5-1 and TRBJ2-3; weak D call: TRBD1 (6 bases). Germline CDR1 and CDR2: SGHRS and YFSETQ. The CDR3 runs 14 residues. V was trimmed by 4 bases and J by 3 bases, leaving 12 bases between them. The CDR3 region is CASSRDIATDTQYF. Here the CDR3 DNA reads TGCGCCAGCAGCCGGGACATAGCTACAGATACGCAGTATTTT.

CDR3 protein: CATSIRGWDSPLHF. In DNA, the CDR3 is TGTGCCACCAGCATCAGAGGGTGGGATTCACCCCTCCACTTT. The rearrangement links TRBV15 to TRBJ1-6; D uncertain. The CDR3 has 14 residues. V dropped 4 bases and J dropped 8 bases, with 12 bases sitting between them. Looked up from germline, CDR1 is LNHNV and CDR2 is YYDKDF (reference sequence).

The chain recombines TRBV19 with TRBJ2-3; 8 nucleotides align to TRBD2. The germline CDR1 and CDR2 sequences are LNHDA and SQIVND (reference sequence). The CDR3 is 16 amino acids. Trimming removed 4 bases from V and 2 bases from J; junction bases left unmatched: 8. The CDR3 protein is CASSKRAGAVTDTQYF. DNA for the CDR3: TGTGCCAGTAGTAAAAGAGCGGGAGCGGTCACAGATACGCAGTATTTT.

This sequence joins TRBV6-5 and TRBJ1-6; a possible D gene is TRBD1 (5 bases). V was trimmed by 7 bases and J by 7 bases, leaving 14 bases between them. Germline V lookup: CDR1 MNHEY, CDR2 SVGAGI. The CDR3 is 14 amino acids. The CDR3 nucleotides are TGTGCCAGCACCCGCGGGGGGTTGAATTCACCCCTCCACTTT. Encoded protein: CASTRGGLNSPLHF.